One sample yielded the 26 T cell receptor beta chains listed below, sequenced in a study of Ad26.COV2.S vaccination and SARS-CoV-2 variants. Treatment: over 15 received Ad26.COV2.S at low or high dose, single or two shots; about 5 received placebo; per-sample allocation not given. Sampling was done on day 63 after the first vaccine or placebo injection. Clones were read by immunoSEQ multiplex PCR, and TCRdb kept only the in-frame ones, dropping some. In the table there are about 400,000 clones, about 89% of which are singletons. This material consisted of peripheral blood, taken in a trial of Ad26.COV2.S vaccine versus placebo. The receptor set was obtained from a person aged 18-60 years who received the Ad26.COV2.S COVID-19 vaccine or a placebo.

This clone came up once. The gene calls are TRBV2 and TRBJ1-2; D uncertain. Trimming took off 7 bases at V and 2 bases at J, with 14 bases between the two ends. CDR3 size: 14 residues. CDR1 and CDR2 from the germline V gene are SNHLY and FYNNEI. The CDR3 DNA sequence: TGTGCCAGCATTCCCGATGGGCTGAACTATGGCTACACCTTC. Translation: CASIPDGLNYGYTF.

V and J are TRBV5-4 and TRBJ2-1, with a weak D call TRBD1 (6 bases). The CDR3 is 13 amino acids. V was cut by 4 bases and J by 8 bases, with 13 bases left in between. Germline V gene data show CDR1 as SGHNT and CDR2 as YYREEE (reference sequence). The CDR3, as DNA: TGTGCCAGCAGCCCGCCACAGGGCGATGAGCAGTTCTTC. Amino acids: CASSPPQGDEQFF.

This clone was counted between two and nine times. V usage is TRBV5-4 and J usage is TRBJ2-7; D is ambiguous. Germline V gene sequence: CDR1 SGHNT, CDR2 YYREEE (reference sequence). This CDR3 comprises 13 residues. The V gene lost 0 bases and the J gene lost 4 bases, with 8 bases spanning the gap. As DNA, the CDR3 is TGTGCCAGCAGCTTGGAGGGCAGTTACGAGCAGTACTTC. This sequence encodes CASSLEGSYEQYF.

This chain links TRBV29-1 with TRBJ1-1; D not resolved. The CDR3 has 13 residues. Per germline, CDR1 SQVTM and CDR2 ANQGSEA. Trimming shortened V by 2 bases and J by 0 bases, and 7 bases separated the two germline ends. As DNA, the CDR3 is TGCAGCGTTGAAAAGGGAGTGAACACTGAAGCTTTCTTT. As protein: CSVEKGVNTEAFF.

The chain is built from TRBV7-2 and TRBJ2-1, with 9 positions matching TRBD2. This CDR3 has 15 amino acids. Unmatched junction bases numbered 7, after V lost 5 bases and J lost 5 bases. Germline-derived CDR1 and CDR2 are SGHTA and FQGNSA. The CDR3 DNA is TGTGCCAGCAGCCCCGCGGGAGGGGCACACAATGAGCAGTTCTTC. This codes for CASSPAGGAHNEQFF.

This chain connects TRBV5-1 to TRBJ2-4; 14 nucleotides align to TRBD2. With V trimmed by 4 bases and J by 9 bases, 12 bases remained unmatched. Germline CDR1 and CDR2: SGHRS and YFSETQ. The CDR3 has 17 residues. The CDR3 nucleotides read TGCGCCAGCAGCCCCGGACTAGCGGGAGGTCAAGTGGGCATTCAGTACTTC. Its protein product is CASSPGLAGGQVGIQYF.

This clone has just a few counts. V and J are TRBV7-2 and TRBJ1-1, with D uncertain. The CDR3 has 16 residues. CDR1 is SGHTA and CDR2 is FQGNSA in the germline V gene. V lost 0 bases to trimming and J lost 0 bases, with 11 bases between them. CDR3 nucleotides: TGTGCCAGCAGCTTAGCAGGGTATGGTATGAACACTGAAGCTTTCTTT. Encoded protein: CASSLAGYGMNTEAFF. Complete variable domain (other parts from reference TRBV7-2 and TRBJ1-1): GAGVSQSPSNKVTEKGKDVELRCDPISGHTALYWYRQSLGQGLEFLIYFQGNSAPDKSGLPSDRFSAERTGGSVSTLTIQRTQQEDSAVYLCASSLAGYGMNTEAFFGQGTRLTVV.

V and J are TRBV18 and TRBJ1-1; 9 nucleotides align to TRBD1. This CDR3 is 17 amino acids long. Losses at the gene ends were 2 bases for V and 5 bases for J; bases not matched to a gene: 12. Germline assignment: CDR1 KGHSH and CDR2 LQKENI. The CDR3 DNA follows: TGTGCCAGCTCACCAACAACGGTCACAGGGGGCAAGACTGAAGCTTTCTTT. Residues: CASSPTTVTGGKTEAFF.

This chain joins TRBV5-1 and TRBJ1-1; the D is unclear. CDR1 and CDR2 (germline): SGHRS, YFSETQ. This CDR3 is built from 14 residues. V lost 0 bases to trimming and J lost 5 bases, with 11 bases between them. The CDR3 DNA follows: TGCGCCAGCAGCTTGGCGGCCGCGGGGACTGAAGCTTTCTTT. Protein: CASSLAAAGTEAFF.

The gene calls are TRBV19 and TRBJ2-1, with D tentatively TRBD2 (6 bases). V gave up 7 bases and J gave up 0 bases, with 16 bases separating them. The CDR3 is 16 amino acids. Germline V gene sequence: CDR1 LNHDA, CDR2 SQIVND (reference sequence). CDR3 sequence reads: CASTALAGSSYNEQFF. CDR3 coding DNA: TGTGCCAGTACCGCCCTGGCGGGGAGCTCCTACAATGAGCAGTTCTTC.

This clone came up a few times. The chain's CDR3 is CASSRGAGYNEQFF. The CDR3 bases are TGTGCCAGCAGCCGGGGGGCCGGCTACAATGAGCAGTTCTTC. This chain connects TRBV3-1 (or the pseudogene TRBV3-2) to TRBJ2-1; either TRBD1 or TRBD2 may fit D (6 bases each). V shed 4 bases and J shed 3 bases, with 10 bases lying between them. There are 14 residues in the CDR3. Germline V CDR1 and CDR2: LGHDT, YNNKEL (reference sequence).

The V gene is TRBV29-1, the J gene TRBJ1-1, with D tentatively TRBD1 (5 bases). CDR3 length equals 12 residues. Per germline, CDR1 SQVTM and CDR2 ANQGSEA. V was cut by 8 bases and J by 1 base, with 11 bases left in between. The CDR3 sequence is CSCWDGNTEAFF. For the CDR3, the DNA is TGCAGCTGTTGGGACGGGAACACTGAAGCTTTCTTT.

The chain uses TRBV2 and TRBJ2-7, with 11 bases that match TRBD2. From germline, CDR1 is SNHLY and CDR2 FYNNEI. The J segment lost 5 bases and the V segment lost 5 bases, leaving 8 bases of the junction unmatched. The CDR3 spans 15 residues. CDR3 residues: CASSPQTSGRHEQYF. Here the CDR3 DNA reads TGTGCCAGCAGTCCCCAAACTAGCGGGAGACACGAGCAGTACTTC. The whole variable domain, remainder taken from reference TRBV2 and TRBJ2-7, is EPEVTQTPSHQVTQMGQEVILRCVPISNHLYFYWYRQILGQKVEFLVSFYNNEISEKSEIFDDQFSVERPDGSNFTLKIRSTKLEDSAMYFCASSPQTSGRHEQYFGPGTRLTVT.

The chain couples TRBV10-3 to TRBJ2-7; a possible D gene is TRBD1 (5 bases). CDR1 is ENHRY and CDR2 is SYGVKD in the germline V gene. This CDR3 has 15 residues. The V and J ends lost 0 bases and 1 base respectively, with 10 bases between them. The CDR3 here is CAISESSQGSYEQYF. CDR3 nucleotide sequence: TGTGCCATCAGTGAGTCTAGCCAGGGATCCTACGAGCAGTACTTC.

The chain recombines TRBV7-3 with TRBJ1-4; D ambiguous. Germline loops: CDR1 SGHTA, CDR2 FQGTGA. Trimming removed 6 bases at V and 7 bases at J, with 21 bases between. The CDR3 is 16 residues long. The CDR3 reads CASRPLLEGVVEKLFF. The CDR3, as DNA: TGTGCCAGCAGGCCCCTTTTGGAGGGAGTAGTTGAAAAACTGTTTTTT.

The chain joins TRBV6-5 to TRBJ2-7, with D perhaps TRBD2 (5 bases). The CDR3 is made up of 14 amino acids. V dropped 6 bases and J dropped 5 bases, with 17 bases sitting between them. Germline values: CDR1 MNHEY, CDR2 SVGAGI. The CDR3 DNA sequence: TGTGCCAGCAGCCCGGCGCGGGTACGCGACGAGCAGTACTTC. Translating gives CASSPARVRDEQYF.

The chain combines TRBV3-1 (or the pseudogene TRBV3-2) with TRBJ1-5; D remains ambiguous. The CDR3 runs to 12 residues. CDR1 is LGHDT, CDR2 YNNKEL, per germline (reference sequence). Trimming stripped 3 bases from V and 5 bases from J, with 5 bases between. The CDR3 spells CASSQGHQPQHF. The CDR3 coding sequence is TGTGCCAGCAGCCAGGGTCATCAGCCCCAGCATTTT.

The CDR3 loop is CASSVDFATSYEQYF. As DNA, the CDR3 is TGTGCCAGCAGCGTAGACTTCGCGACCTCCTACGAGCAGTACTTC. V usage is TRBV9 and J usage is TRBJ2-7, with D uncertain. CDR1 and CDR2 (germline): SGDLS, YYNGEE. Deletions cut 0 bases from V and 0 bases from J, with 10 bases between. The CDR3 loop spans 15 amino acids.

The CDR3 loop is CASAPMGQTSEQYF. The DNA for the CDR3 is TGCGCCAGCGCCCCCATGGGACAGACTTCCGAGCAGTACTTC. The chain links TRBV5-1 to TRBJ2-7; 7 nucleotides match TRBD1. V dropped 7 bases and J dropped 6; count of bases not matched to a gene: 13. The CDR3 spans 14 residues. Germline lookup yields CDR1 SGHRS and CDR2 YFSETQ.

This chain joins TRBV5-6 and TRBJ2-7; TRBD1 matches 7 bases. Per germline, CDR1 SGHDT and CDR2 YYEEEE. Trimming cost V 0 bases and J 3 bases; bases outside gene matches: 6. The CDR3 covers 15 residues. The CDR3: CASSLAGTVLYEQYF. CDR3 DNA: TGTGCCAGCAGCTTGGCCGGGACAGTACTCTACGAGCAGTACTTC.

The chain employs TRBV30 and TRBJ1-4, with a possible D match to TRBD1 (6 bases). This CDR3 is built from 15 residues. V was cut by 1 base and J by 3 bases, with 12 bases left in between. The germline gives CDR1 GTSNPN, CDR2 SVGIG (reference sequence). This chain's CDR3 is CAWSGTGMANEKLFF. CDR3 coding DNA: TGTGCCTGGAGTGGCACAGGGATGGCTAATGAAAAACTGTTTTTT.

This clone has only one observation. CDR3 bases: TGTGCCAGCAGCTTAACGGACGACAATGAGCAGTTCTTC. Amino acids: CASSLTDDNEQFF. V gene TRBV7-3 combines with J gene TRBJ2-1; D uncertain. Germline CDR1 SGHTA, CDR2 FQGTGA. This CDR3 has 13 residues. Deletions cut 0 bases from V and 5 bases from J, with 5 bases between. Complete variable domain (other parts from reference TRBV7-3 and TRBJ2-1): GAGVSQTPSNKVTEKGKYVELRCDPISGHTALYWYRQSLGQGPEFLIYFQGTGAADDSGLPNDRFFAVRPEGSVSTLKIQRTERGDSAVYLCASSLTDDNEQFFGPGTRLTVL.

The chain uses TRBV9 and TRBJ2-3, with TRBD2 as a possible D gene (5 bases). Trimming took off 3 bases at V and 0 bases at J, with 17 bases between the two ends. Looked up from germline, CDR1 is SGDLS and CDR2 is YYNGEE. This CDR3 has 17 residues. For the CDR3, the DNA is TGTGCCAGCAGCGCGAGGATAGCGCCTACTAGCACAGATACGCAGTATTTT. Its translation is CASSARIAPTSTDTQYF.

This chain uses TRBV2 with TRBJ2-2; D tentatively reads TRBD1 or TRBD2 (5 bases each). The V gene lost 7 bases and the J gene lost 5 bases, with 14 bases spanning the gap. The CDR3 runs to 14 residues. Germline lookup yields CDR1 SNHLY and CDR2 FYNNEI. This chain's CDR3 is CASMRGSGTGELFF. CDR3 nucleotide sequence: TGTGCCAGCATGAGGGGATCGGGAACCGGGGAGCTGTTTTTT.

CDR3 loop: CATRAGRTDTQYF. CDR3 nucleotides: TGTGCCACTCGGGCAGGGCGCACAGATACGCAGTATTTT. The chain is built from TRBV24-1 and TRBJ2-3; D may be TRBD1 (5 bases). The CDR3 is 13 amino acids. V was clipped by 10 bases and J by 1 base, with 11 bases between them. CDR1 is KGHDR, CDR2 SFDVKD, per germline.

The rearrangement joins TRBV30 to TRBJ1-2, with TRBD1 as a possible D gene (6 bases). V was pared by 4 bases and J by 8 bases, with 17 bases between. The CDR3 spans 13 residues. CDR1 GTSNPN and CDR2 SVGIG come from the germline V gene (reference sequence). The chain's CDR3 is CAWIEVGGGGYTF. The CDR3 DNA is TGTGCCTGGATAGAAGTGGGCGGGGGCGGCTACACCTTC.